Following are 29 T cell receptor beta chains from one sample sequenced in a study of T cells in Graves' hyperthyroidism and ophthalmopathy. TCR beta CDR3 region amplification was performed from RNA transcripts. HTBI primers were used for first-round RT-PCR of the TCR CDR3. MiXCR, run by TCRdb on the multiplex PCR reads, gives a single entry per CDR3 protein. The table includes fewer than 500,000 distinct CDR3 sequences, about 14% detected once. The sample was blood. The receptors stem from a man aged 25-45 years with Graves' hyperthyroidism that later progressed to Graves' ophthalmopathy.

Many counts were recorded for this clonotype. The V call is TRBV7-2, the J call TRBJ1-6; TRBD1 is a possible D gene (6 bases). The CDR3 is made up of 14 amino acids. The V gene lost 6 bases and the J gene lost 8 bases, with 14 bases spanning the gap. Germline-derived CDR1 and CDR2 are SGHTA and FQGNSA. The DNA for the CDR3 is TGTGCCAGCAGTCGGACAGATGCTTATTCACCCCTCCACTTT. The encoded protein is CASSRTDAYSPLHF.

This clonotype was picked up a small number of times. This chain connects TRBV12-5 to TRBJ2-7; no reliable D call. CDR3 length equals 11 residues. V lost 6 bases to trimming and J lost 4 bases, with 7 bases between them. Germline-derived CDR1 and CDR2 are LGHNT and FRNRAP. The CDR3 spells CASGPLYEQYF. DNA for the CDR3: TGTGCTAGTGGCCCACTGTACGAGCAGTACTTC. Based on the CDR3 plus reference TRBV12-5 and TRBJ2-7, the full variable domain is DARVTQTPRHKVTEMGQEVTMRCQPILGHNTVFWYRQTMMQGLELLAYFRNRAPLDDSGMPKDRFSAEMPDATLATLKIQPSEPRDSAVYFCASGPLYEQYFGPGTRLTVT.

This clonotype was detected many times. The chain joins TRBV24-1 to TRBJ1-2; 7 nucleotides match TRBD1. Germline V CDR1 and CDR2: KGHDR, SFDVKD. V gave up 4 bases and J gave up 7 bases; unmatched junction bases: 5. This CDR3 comprises 13 residues. The DNA of the CDR3 is TGTGCCACCAGTGACCAAGGGGGCCTTGGCTACACCTTC. Amino acid sequence: CATSDQGGLGYTF.

Ten or more counts support this clonotype. The chain has TRBV20-1 and TRBJ1-2, with a tentative D call TRBD1 (5 bases). CDR1 and CDR2 from the germline V gene are DFQATT and SNEGSKA (reference sequence). With 4 bases removed from V and 7 bases from J, the gap between germline ends came to 10 bases. There are 11 residues in the CDR3. The CDR3 nucleotides are TGCAGTGCTACCCGGGACCCTGGCTACACCTTC. It codes for CSATRDPGYTF.

This clonotype was detected ten times or more. The CDR3 region is CASSLVEGARTEAFF. The CDR3 DNA reads TGCGCCAGCAGCTTGGTGGAGGGGGCGAGGACTGAAGCTTTCTTT. The chain employs TRBV5-1 and TRBJ1-1; 7 positions match TRBD1. The germline CDR1 and CDR2 sequences are SGHRS and YFSETQ. The J segment lost 5 bases and the V segment lost 0 bases, leaving 7 bases of the junction unmatched. The CDR3 has 15 residues.

This clonotype showed up many times. V gene TRBV20-1 combines with J gene TRBJ1-2; 9 bases are a match to TRBD1. V shed 7 bases, J shed 7 bases, and the junction held 7 bases outside the gene matches. The V gene's germline CDR1 is DFQATT and CDR2 SNEGSKA (reference sequence). The length of the CDR3 is 12 residues. The CDR3 here is CSGGTGSSGYTF. The CDR3 DNA sequence: TGCAGTGGGGGGACAGGGAGTAGTGGCTACACCTTC.

V usage is TRBV4-1 and J usage is TRBJ2-5, with D possibly being TRBD2 (5 bases). Trimming stripped 3 bases from V and 1 base from J, with 18 bases between. Germline values: CDR1 MGHRA, CDR2 YSYEKL. The CDR3 contains 17 residues. The CDR3 bases are TGCGCCAGCAGCCAGCGCGGAGGCGGATTGAGCCAAGAGACCCAGTACTTC. It codes for CASSQRGGGLSQETQYF.

The CDR3 here is CASSQGNTIYF. CDR3 bases: TGCGCCAGCAGCCAGGGAAACACCATATATTTT. The gene calls are TRBV4-1 and TRBJ1-3, with D unclear. The germline V and J ends were trimmed by 3 bases and 4 bases, with 1 base remaining between them. CDR3 length: 11 residues. Germline lookup yields CDR1 MGHRA and CDR2 YSYEKL.

This clonotype was counted between two and nine times. The J gene is TRBJ2-7, the V gene TRBV6-1, with D uncertain. Trimming took off 5 bases at V and 1 base at J, with 12 bases between the two ends. The CDR3 is 14 residues long. Germline CDR1 and CDR2: MNHNS and SASEGT. The CDR3 bases are TGTGCCAGCAGTAGCTACGGTGGGTCCTACGAGCAGTACTTC. This encodes CASSSYGGSYEQYF.

This clonotype was recorded at least ten times. J is TRBJ2-5 and V is TRBV2; 8 bases map to TRBD2. The CDR3 runs to 15 residues. Germline values: CDR1 SNHLY, CDR2 FYNNEI. With 2 bases clipped from V and 3 bases from J, the junction kept 5 bases outside the gene matches. Here the CDR3 reads CASSENAGGEETQYF. CDR3 DNA sequence: TGTGCCAGCAGTGAAAACGCGGGGGGCGAAGAGACCCAGTACTTC.

The V gene is TRBV4-1, the J gene TRBJ2-7, with TRBD1 as a possible D gene (6 bases). The CDR3 totals 15 residues. Trimming took 1 base from V and 3 from J, leaving 13 bases between them. Germline V gene lookup returns CDR1 MGHRA and CDR2 YSYEKL. The CDR3 protein is CASSQVLGQLYEQYF. In DNA, the CDR3 is TGCGCCAGCAGCCAAGTATTGGGACAACTCTACGAGCAGTACTTC.

To note about this clonotype: A clone one base away is much larger, so this may be a read error. V is TRBV13 and J is TRBJ2-1; D is undetermined. The CDR3 has 15 amino acids. Trimming shortened V by 0 bases and J by 5 bases, and 11 bases separated the two germline ends. Looked up from germline, CDR1 is PRHDT and CDR2 is FYEKMQ (reference sequence). The CDR3 reads CASSLGVLSHNEQFF. The CDR3 nucleotides are TGTGCCAGCAGCTTAGGTGTACTGTCCCACAATGAGCAGTTCTTC.

This clonotype was counted ten times or more. V gene TRBV2 combines with J gene TRBJ1-1; D gene unclear. Germline CDR1 is SNHLY and CDR2 is FYNNEI. The CDR3 is 14 amino acids. Trimming removed 2 bases from V and 1 base from J, with 8 bases in between. CDR3 sequence (DNA): TGTGCCAGCAGTGAACTGGGCGGGAACACTGAAGCTTTCTTT. Translation: CASSELGGNTEAFF.

The chain couples TRBV10-3 to TRBJ2-1; D remains ambiguous. Germline values: CDR1 ENHRY, CDR2 SYGVKD. V was trimmed by 3 bases and J by 10 bases, leaving 10 bases between them. The CDR3 has 12 amino acids. CDR3 amino acids: CAISDKLHEQFF. As DNA, the CDR3 is TGTGCCATCAGTGATAAACTACACGAGCAGTTCTTC.

There are many counts of this clonotype. V is TRBV2 and J is TRBJ2-7; a weak D match, TRBD2 (6 bases). Germline V gives CDR1 SNHLY, CDR2 FYNNEI. The germline V and J ends were trimmed by 4 bases and 4 bases, with 26 bases remaining between them. The CDR3 is 18 amino acids. The CDR3 DNA is TGTGCCAGCAGTGCCCCACGGATAGCGGTGAAGGACGGATACGAGCAGTACTTC. This translates into CASSAPRIAVKDGYEQYF.

The chain recombines TRBV20-1 with TRBJ1-2; 9 nucleotides line up with TRBD1. Germline lookup yields CDR1 DFQATT and CDR2 SNEGSKA (reference sequence). This CDR3 spans 14 amino acids. The junction had 3 bases not matched to a gene; V was cut back by 0 bases and J by 4 bases. In DNA form, the CDR3 reads TGCAGTGCTAGAGATCAGGACAGGGGCTATGGCTACACCTTC. It is translated as CSARDQDRGYGYTF.

This clonotype was seen ten or more times. The V call is TRBV5-5, the J call TRBJ2-5; no firm D call. The CDR3 has 13 residues. The V end lost 3 bases, the J end lost 3 bases, and 9 bases lay between the germline ends. Per the germline V gene, CDR1 is SGHKS and CDR2 is YYEKEE (reference sequence). The CDR3 sequence is CASSYGPKETQYF. CDR3 nucleotides: TGTGCCAGCAGCTACGGACCAAAAGAGACCCAGTACTTC.

Many counts were recorded for this clonotype. The gene calls are TRBV6-1 and TRBJ1-1; TRBD1 agrees at 11 bases. The CDR3 has 16 residues. V was clipped by 7 bases and J by 5 bases; unmatched bases: 12. Per the germline V gene, CDR1 is MNHNS and CDR2 is SASEGT. CDR3 amino acids: CASTIGQGARKTEAFF. In nucleotides, the CDR3 is TGTGCCAGCACCATCGGACAGGGGGCAAGGAAGACTGAAGCTTTCTTT.

There are a few counts of this clonotype. This likely comes from a read error, as the CDR3 has no conserved phenylalanine or tryptophan at its end. The chain has TRBV28 and TRBJ1-2; D not resolved. CDR1 MDHEN and CDR2 SYDVKM come from the germline V gene. V was pared by 6 bases and J by 0 bases, with 8 bases between. The CDR3 spans 13 residues. The CDR3 DNA reads as TGTGCCAGCAGCCCGGACGCTAACTATGGCTACACCTCC. Amino acid sequence: CASSPDANYGYTS.

The rearrangement joins TRBV6-5 to TRBJ1-6, with TRBD1 identical over 10 bases. V shed 4 bases and J 5 bases; nucleotides not matched to a gene: 5. The CDR3 totals 16 residues. The V gene's germline CDR1 is MNHEY and CDR2 SVGAGI. The CDR3 reads CASSSGTGANNSPLHF. CDR3 in DNA: TGTGCCAGCAGTTCCGGGACAGGGGCTAATAATTCACCCCTCCACTTT.

The rearrangement joins TRBV6-1 to TRBJ1-3; D possibly corresponds to TRBD1 (5 bases). Germline CDR1 MNHNS, CDR2 SASEGT. V lost 6 bases and J 4 bases, leaving 19 bases between the germline ends. The CDR3 totals 16 residues. Here the CDR3 reads CASSPSAGRTGNTIYF. The CDR3 nucleotides read TGTGCCAGCAGCCCCTCAGCAGGGAGGACCGGAAACACCATATATTTT.

This clonotype was seen many times. The V call is TRBV5-1, the J call TRBJ2-7; D perhaps matches TRBD1 (6 bases). V dropped 8 bases and J dropped 0 bases, with 9 bases sitting between them. Germline-derived CDR1 and CDR2 are SGHRS and YFSETQ. The CDR3 consists of 12 residues. CDR3 DNA: TGCGCCAGTACAGGGAGCTCCTACGAGCAGTACTTC. It codes for CASTGSSYEQYF.

On this clonotype itself: A junction boundary mismatches the germline segment, possibly from a read error. The rearrangement joins TRBV6-2 or TRBV6-3 to TRBJ2-3, with TRBD2 as a possible D gene (5 bases). Germline CDR1 MNHEY, CDR2 SVGEGT. The CDR3 sequence is 13 residues long. CDR3 sequence: CAGREDSTDTQYF. Written as DNA, the CDR3 is TGTGCCGGCAGAGAGGACTCCACAGATACGCAGTATTTT.

This chain links TRBV6-1 with TRBJ2-7, with a possible D match to TRBD2 (7 bases). Per germline, CDR1 MNHNS and CDR2 SASEGT. Between the trimmed V and J ends, which lost 1 base and 0 bases, there was a span of 16 bases. The CDR3 is made up of 17 amino acids. The CDR3 DNA sequence: TGTGCCAGCAGTGAAGGGAGCCTAGCGGACAGCTCCTACGAGCAGTACTTC. This encodes CASSEGSLADSSYEQYF.

The table lists this clonotype with a few counts. This chain connects TRBV5-1 to TRBJ2-7; D may be TRBD2 (5 bases). The V gene lost 0 bases and the J gene lost 6 bases, with 16 bases spanning the gap. Germline CDR1 reads SGHRS; CDR2 reads YFSETQ. The CDR3 is 15 residues long. The CDR3 DNA follows: TGCGCCAGCAGCTTGGCTGGACTTCAAAAACGCGAGCAGTACTTC. Its protein is CASSLAGLQKREQYF.

V and J are TRBV6-2 or TRBV6-3 and TRBJ2-6; D is unresolved. The germline V gene encodes CDR1 MNHEY and CDR2 SVGEGT. Trimming removed 5 bases from V and 1 base from J, with 9 bases in between. The CDR3 loop spans 15 amino acids. The DNA for the CDR3 is TGTGCCAGCAGTGTTATGGCATCTGGGGCCAACGTCCTGACTTTC. Protein: CASSVMASGANVLTF.

As to this clonotype: No conserved phenylalanine or tryptophan ends this CDR3, so it is likely a read error. The CDR3, as DNA: TGTGCCAGCAGCTTAGCGGAGGGTAACTATGGCTACACCTCC. It specifies CASSLAEGNYGYTS. The V gene is TRBV13, the J gene TRBJ1-2; D remains ambiguous. V lost 1 base and J lost 1, with 7 bases in between. This CDR3 comprises 14 residues. CDR1 is PRHDT, CDR2 FYEKMQ, per germline (reference sequence).

This clonotype has only a few counts. The V and J genes are TRBV3-1 and TRBJ1-5; D remains unclear. CDR3 length equals 13 residues. V gave up 2 bases and J gave up 6 bases, with 8 bases separating them. Per the germline V gene, CDR1 is LGHDT and CDR2 is YNNKEL (reference sequence). This CDR3 is CASSQSPSQPQHF. The CDR3 DNA is TGTGCCAGCAGCCAAAGCCCATCTCAGCCCCAGCATTTT.

This chain uses TRBV12-3 or TRBV12-4 with TRBJ2-6, with 7 bases lining up with TRBD1. The CDR3 runs 16 residues. Trimming removed 9 bases from V and 0 bases from J; junction bases left unmatched: 8. The CDR3 protein is CASNRGLSSGANVLTF. The CDR3 DNA sequence: TGTGCCAGTAACAGGGGTCTAAGCTCTGGGGCCAACGTCCTGACTTTC.